What follows describes a single T cell receptor (beta chain). This sample was included in a study of blood T cell repertoires in COVID-19. As for the study in general: PBMCs, B-cell-depleted T cells, or T cells were the source of the cDNA or gDNA that made up the material.

Using immunoSEQ multiplex PCR, the repertoire was profiled, and TCRdb retains in-frame clones only, with some absent. The sample records some 66,000 clones, roughly nine tenths being singletons. The CDR3 spans 14 residues. The germline V gene has CDR1 MNHEY and CDR2 SVGAGI. After removal of 6 bases from V and 0 bases from J, the junction contained 5 bases not matched to a gene. The TCR originated in a human donor in a cohort sampled during active COVID-19. Specimen: peripheral blood. The V and J genes are TRBV6-5 and TRBJ2-7, with 7 positions matching TRBD1. CDR3 DNA sequence: TGTGCCAGCAGCCAGACAGGGACCTCCTACGAGCAGTACTTC. It translates to CASSQTGTSYEQYF.